Listed here are 6 T cell receptor beta chains from one sample, sequenced in a study of molecular identifiers for immune sequencing clone quantification. TCRdb independently ran MiXCR on the PCR reads; one entry per CDR3 protein. The sample has about 40,000 distinct CDR3 sequences; less than 20% are singletons. What was sequenced was naive CD8+ T cells from blood, with Jurkat cell RNA spiked in. The subset here: FACS-sorted CD8+CD4-CCR7+CD45RA+ naive T cells. These receptors originate from a human donor in good health. Some libraries in this study had Jurkat cell RNA spiked in.

The chain employs TRBV27 and TRBJ2-1; D gene ambiguous. V shed 3 bases and J shed 4 bases, with 7 bases lying between them. CDR3 size: 13 residues. Germline values: CDR1 MNHEY, CDR2 SMNVEV (reference sequence). Written as DNA, the CDR3 is TGTGCCAGCAGTTTCACACCTTACAATGAGCAGTTCTTC. Protein: CASSFTPYNEQFF.

This clonotype is medium-sized in the sample. The chain couples TRBV7-6 to TRBJ2-1; D not certain. Trimming stripped 1 base from V and 5 bases from J, with 3 bases between. CDR1 is SGHVS and CDR2 is FNYEAQ in the germline V gene. The CDR3 extends over 12 amino acids. The DNA for the CDR3 is TGTGCCAGCAGCTTAGGGGACAATGAGCAGTTCTTC. Translating gives CASSLGDNEQFF.

Concerning this clonotype: A much larger clone differs from this one at a single base, so this may be a read error. The chain couples TRBV7-9 to TRBJ2-7; 8 nucleotides match TRBD1. Germline CDR1 and CDR2: SEHNR and FQNEAQ (reference sequence). V gave up 5 bases and J gave up 5 bases; unmatched junction bases: 8. CDR3 length equals 14 residues. As DNA, the CDR3 is TGTGCCAGCAGCATTTGGTCAGGGGGCCACGAGCAGTACTTC. It specifies CASSIWSGGHEQYF.

The V and J genes are TRBV7-9 and TRBJ2-7; 8 nucleotides align to TRBD2. The CDR3 is 14 residues long. Germline CDR1 and CDR2: SEHNR and FQNEAQ (reference sequence). Unmatched junction bases numbered 8, after V lost 8 bases and J lost 2 bases. The CDR3 coding sequence is TGTGCCAGCGAGGAGTTAGCGGGACCCTACGAGCAGTACTTC. It codes for CASEELAGPYEQYF.

In this sample, this clonotype turned up a few times. V gene TRBV7-8 combines with J gene TRBJ2-7, with 7 bases fitting TRBD1. The CDR3 totals 15 residues. Looked up from germline, CDR1 is SGHVS and CDR2 is FQNEAQ. After removal of 5 bases from V and 1 base from J, the junction contained 8 bases not matched to a gene. The DNA for the CDR3 is TGTGCCAGCAGCGTCGGGACAGCGTTATCCTACGAGCAGTACTTC. This codes for CASSVGTALSYEQYF.

This clonotype has at least ten counts. CDR3 residues: CASSLGTDLLSAFF. In DNA, the CDR3 is TGTGCCAGCAGCCTGGGGACGGACCTCCTGAGTGCTTTCTTT. The V gene is TRBV7-9, the J gene TRBJ1-1; tentatively, D is TRBD1 (5 bases). The CDR3 consists of 14 residues. V lost 5 bases, J lost 11 bases, and 21 bases lay in between. Germline V CDR1 and CDR2: SEHNR, FQNEAQ (reference sequence).